The present T cell receptor (beta chain) was sequenced within a study of shared clonotypes between healthy human individuals. Data came from immunoSEQ multiplex PCR; TCRdb stores just in-frame clones and leaves some out. The data hold more than 900,000 clones, with 75% to 85% observed a single time. Trimming removed 10 bases from V and 5 bases from J, with 17 bases in between. Germline CDR1 WNHNN, CDR2 SYGVQD (reference sequence). The CDR3 is 13 amino acids. This receptor was taken from a man between 18 and 35 years old in good health. Some clones in this sample may be carry-over from other donors' samples. Sequencing input: memory CD4+ T cells from PBMCs. The subset was: CD45RA-negative fraction. The rearrangement uses TRBV10-1 and TRBJ2-5; D possibly corresponds to TRBD2 (6 bases). The DNA of the CDR3 is TGCGCCACCCCCTCGGGAGCCTACGAGACCCAGTACTTC. It encodes CATPSGAYETQYF.